What follows are 5 T cell receptor beta chains derived from one specimen sequenced in a study of a mutant IDH1 vaccine in newly diagnosed glioma. This table comes from immunoSEQ multiplex PCR, and its TCRdb copy is limited to in-frame clones, with some not included. Counted here are tens of thousands of clones, over 60% occurring once; the ten biggest clones make up less than 2%. Time point indicated: baseline, week 1 (first vaccination visit). The treatment here: pre-vaccination baseline after standard-of-care therapy. The starting material was PBMCs, obtained from a glioma patient treated with radiotherapy, temozolomide or both. All receptors derive from a woman in her forties with glioma.

This chain connects TRBV10-3 to TRBJ1-5; possibly TRBD1 for D (5 bases). The CDR3 is made up of 15 amino acids. The ends were cut back, 5 bases at V and 3 bases at J, with 14 bases in the middle. Germline-derived CDR1 and CDR2 are ENHRY and SYGVKD. The CDR3 sequence is CAISRQGADNQPQHF. The CDR3 DNA follows: TGTGCCATCAGTCGCCAGGGCGCGGACAATCAGCCCCAGCATTTT.

A few counts support this clone. V is TRBV27 and J is TRBJ2-2; 8 bases align to TRBD1. CDR1 is MNHEY, CDR2 SMNVEV, per germline (reference sequence). This CDR3 spans 16 amino acids. V lost 5 bases, J lost 5 bases, and 10 bases stayed unmatched. For the CDR3, the DNA is TGTGCCAGCAGTCCAAGACAGGGGAGATGGACCGGGGAGCTGTTTTTT. It encodes CASSPRQGRWTGELFF.

This clone was observed a single time. This chain uses TRBV18 with TRBJ1-5; the match to TRBD1 covers 7 bases. The germline CDR1 and CDR2 sequences are KGHSH and LQKENI. The CDR3 length is 16 residues. Trimming cost V 1 base and J 6 bases; bases outside gene matches: 9. The CDR3: CASSPRGGGAGQPQHF. The CDR3 DNA is TGTGCCAGCTCACCACGGGGAGGGGGCGCGGGTCAGCCCCAGCATTTT.

The chain combines TRBV6-5 with TRBJ2-5, with 8 bases that match TRBD2. The CDR3 spans 14 residues. With 6 bases clipped from V and 5 bases from J, the junction kept 8 bases outside the gene matches. The V gene's germline CDR1 is MNHEY and CDR2 SVGAGI. CDR3: CASRSRGGRETQYF. The DNA of the CDR3 is TGTGCCAGCAGAAGCCGGGGGGGCAGGGAGACCCAGTACTTC.

This chain uses TRBV6-5 with TRBJ1-1; possibly TRBD1 for D (5 bases). CDR3 size: 14 residues. V lost 2 bases, J lost 5 bases, and 12 bases lay in between. Germline CDR1 reads MNHEY; CDR2 reads SVGAGI. The CDR3 region is CASSYANGGTEAFF. CDR3 bases: TGTGCCAGCAGTTACGCGAACGGGGGGACTGAAGCTTTCTTT.